One and the same sample provided the 26 T cell receptor beta chains below, sequenced in a study of blood T cells in healthy people across ages. Sample-barcoded 5' priming and a J-beta primer mix drove a second PCR of roughly 6 to 12 cycles. TCRdb used MiXCR to reprocess the 5' RACE reads, holding one entry per CDR3 protein. This table holds approximately 350,000 distinct CDR3 sequences, approximately 52% found once. Sequenced: blood. These receptors were obtained from a man between 60 and 75 years old in good health.

This chain uses TRBV29-1 with TRBJ2-2, with 9 bases lining up with TRBD1. The CDR3 runs to 14 residues. Trimming at V came to 4 bases and at J to 7 bases, leaving 7 bases not matched to a gene. Germline V lookup: CDR1 SQVTM, CDR2 ANQGSEA. The CDR3 loop is CSVGSGTGYGELFF. The CDR3 nucleotides are TGCAGCGTTGGGTCCGGGACAGGGTACGGGGAGCTGTTTTTT.

The chain links TRBV20-1 to TRBJ2-1; tentative D call: TRBD2 (5 bases). Germline CDR1 DFQATT, CDR2 SNEGSKA (reference sequence). The CDR3 spans 14 residues. Trimming left V 5 bases short and J 3 bases short, with 14 bases between. The DNA of the CDR3 is TGCAGTGCTCAACCCCCTGCGGGCTACAATGAGCAGTTCTTC. It yields the protein CSAQPPAGYNEQFF.

V gene TRBV6-2 or TRBV6-3 combines with J gene TRBJ1-1, with 7 bases matching TRBD1. CDR3 length: 16 residues. Germline loops: CDR1 MNHEY, CDR2 SVGEGT. The V gene end was trimmed by 2 bases and the J gene end by 2 bases; junction bases not matched to a gene: 8. CDR3 in DNA: TGTGCCAGCAGTTACACTTGGACAGGCGGAAACACTGAAGCTTTCTTT. Protein product: CASSYTWTGGNTEAFF.

The J gene is TRBJ2-2, the V gene TRBV6-2 or TRBV6-3; tentatively, D is TRBD2 (6 bases). The CDR3 consists of 15 residues. V gave up 4 bases and J gave up 6 bases, with 15 bases separating them. Germline loops: CDR1 MNHEY, CDR2 SVGEGT. The CDR3 sequence is CASSWPTAGPGELFF. The CDR3 nucleotides read TGTGCCAGCAGTTGGCCTACAGCGGGTCCCGGGGAGCTGTTTTTT.

In its sample, this clonotype was seen a few times. This chain connects TRBV7-9 to TRBJ2-6; D remains ambiguous. From germline, CDR1 is SEHNR and CDR2 FQNEAQ (reference sequence). The V end lost 5 bases, the J end lost 4 bases, and 12 bases lay between the germline ends. CDR3 length equals 15 residues. The CDR3 protein is CASSDQGLGANVLTF. CDR3 in DNA: TGTGCCAGCAGCGACCAAGGATTGGGGGCCAACGTCCTGACTTTC.

About this clonotype: This may stem from a read error, because a much larger clone lies one nucleotide away. The chain couples TRBV6-5 to TRBJ2-4, with D hard to call. The CDR3 spans 12 residues. The germline V and J ends were trimmed by 8 bases and 13 bases, with 18 bases remaining between them. The V gene's germline CDR1 is MNHEY and CDR2 SVGAGI. In nucleotides, the CDR3 is TGTGCCAGCTCTAAGGTGGGCGGTAGGCAGTACTTC. It yields the protein CASSKVGGRQYF.

As regards this clonotype: At one of its ends the junction is not consistent with the germline gene, which may arise from a read error. The chain recombines TRBV20-1 with TRBJ2-1; the match to TRBD2 covers 12 bases. This CDR3 has 12 residues. The germline gives CDR1 DFQATT, CDR2 SNEGSKA (reference sequence). The CDR3: CSARTSGGSPYF. As DNA, the CDR3 is TGCAGTGCTAGGACTAGCGGGGGCTCGCCGTACTTC.

The chain has TRBV20-1 and TRBJ2-3, with 10 bases fitting TRBD2. Trimming removed 5 bases from V and 2 bases from J; junction bases left unmatched: 10. Germline CDR1 is DFQATT and CDR2 is SNEGSKA (reference sequence). This CDR3 has 16 amino acids. As DNA, the CDR3 is TGCAGTGCTCCCTCCTTAGCGGGGGGCCTCACAGATACGCAGTATTTT. Amino acids: CSAPSLAGGLTDTQYF.

The J gene is TRBJ2-5, the V gene TRBV5-1; D gene unclear. CDR3 length: 16 residues. The germline V and J ends were trimmed by 0 bases and 2 bases, with 14 bases remaining between them. The germline V gene encodes CDR1 SGHRS and CDR2 YFSETQ. DNA of the CDR3: TGCGCCAGCAGCTTGGCCGGTCGTCTAAGGCAAGAGACCCAGTACTTC. Translating gives CASSLAGRLRQETQYF.

This clonotype was seen more than once but under ten times. The V gene is TRBV6-4, the J gene TRBJ1-2; 12 positions match TRBD1. V was clipped by 5 bases and J by 8 bases; unmatched bases: 9. Germline lookup yields CDR1 MRHNA and CDR2 SNTAGT. The CDR3 has 15 amino acids. CDR3 amino acids: CASSPGTGGSGGYTF. The CDR3 nucleotides read TGTGCCAGCAGTCCCGGGACAGGGGGCTCCGGAGGCTACACCTTC.

V is TRBV14 and J is TRBJ2-7, with TRBD1 matching 7 bases. Trimming cost V 1 base and J 4 bases; bases outside gene matches: 10. CDR3 size: 16 residues. Germline CDR1 and CDR2: SGHDN and FVKESK. CDR3 region: CASSQAGKGALYEQYF. The CDR3 region has the DNA TGTGCCAGCAGCCAAGCTGGGAAGGGGGCACTTTACGAGCAGTACTTC.

This clonotype was recorded many times. This chain links TRBV3-1 with TRBJ2-1; D not certain. Between the trimmed V and J ends, which lost 2 bases and 7 bases, there was a span of 6 bases. The CDR3 runs to 12 residues. In germline, CDR1 is LGHDT, CDR2 YNNKEL (reference sequence). The CDR3 bases are TGTGCCAGCAGCCAACCCCCTAATGAGCAGTTCTTC. Its translation is CASSQPPNEQFF.

The J gene is TRBJ1-2, the V gene TRBV7-2; D call uncertain. Germline CDR1 is SGHTA and CDR2 is FQGNSA. The CDR3 sequence is 14 residues long. The V end lost 1 base, the J end lost 7 bases, and 13 bases lay between the germline ends. CDR3 nucleotides: TGTGCCAGCAGCTTAGACGGACCTATGGGTGGCTACACCTTC. It codes for CASSLDGPMGGYTF.

In nucleotides, the CDR3 is TGCGCCAGCCGGCAGGGATGGGATTCACCCCTCCACTTT. This codes for CASRQGWDSPLHF. The gene calls are TRBV4-3 and TRBJ1-6; D is possibly TRBD1 (5 bases). The V gene's germline CDR1 is LGHNA and CDR2 YSLEER. V lost 8 bases and J 8 bases, leaving 13 bases between the germline ends. The CDR3 contains 13 residues.

The chain is built from TRBV6-2 or TRBV6-3 and TRBJ2-5; D unclear. TRBJ2-7 explains the end of the DNA better; the J call may be wrong. The CDR3 loop spans 13 amino acids. The germline V gene has CDR1 MNHEY and CDR2 SVGEGT. The CDR3 region has the DNA TGTGCCACCGTGACCCCCGCAATCTACGAGCAGTACTTC. As protein: CATVTPAIYEQYF.

This clonotype was observed a handful of times. This chain uses TRBV20-1 with TRBJ2-7, with a possible D match to TRBD2 (6 bases). The CDR3 consists of 14 residues. Trimming stripped 5 bases from V and 4 bases from J, with 18 bases between. Germline CDR1 is DFQATT and CDR2 is SNEGSKA (reference sequence). The CDR3 coding sequence is TGCAGTGCTCAGACAACGGGACTTTTATACGAGCAGTACTTC. Amino acids: CSAQTTGLLYEQYF.

This clonotype was observed a handful of times. This may arise from a read error, as a much more abundant clone is one base away. The chain has TRBV7-2 and TRBJ2-5; no firm D call. CDR1 is SGHTA and CDR2 is FQGNSA in the germline V gene. Trimming took off 2 bases at V and 11 bases at J, with 12 bases between the two ends. This CDR3 comprises 12 residues. The CDR3 loop is CASSLQESKQYF. The CDR3 region has the DNA TGTGCCAGCAGCTTACAGGAGTCCAAGCAGTACTTC.

This clonotype was detected many times. V usage is TRBV5-6 and J usage is TRBJ1-6; the D gene is possibly TRBD1 (5 bases). Per the germline V gene, CDR1 is SGHDT and CDR2 is YYEEEE. The CDR3 extends over 15 amino acids. Trimming took 0 bases from V and 5 from J, leaving 9 bases between them. The CDR3 protein is CASSLDAGDNSPLHF. The DNA of the CDR3 is TGTGCCAGCAGCTTGGACGCGGGGGATAATTCACCCCTCCACTTT.

The V call is TRBV5-5, the J call TRBJ2-7; D is perhaps TRBD1 (6 bases). The CDR3 spans 15 residues. Per the germline V gene, CDR1 is SGHKS and CDR2 is YYEKEE (reference sequence). Trimming shortened V by 0 bases and J by 7 bases, and 17 bases separated the two germline ends. The DNA of the CDR3 is TGTGCCAGCAGCTTGGATCCAGGGGAACACAATGAGCAGTACTTC. Residues: CASSLDPGEHNEQYF.

The chain uses TRBV7-9 and TRBJ2-1; 14 nucleotides line up with TRBD2. Germline V gene data show CDR1 as SEHNR and CDR2 as FQNEAQ (reference sequence). The CDR3 runs to 17 residues. Trimming cost V 5 bases and J 8 bases; bases outside gene matches: 11. The CDR3 bases are TGTGCCAGCAGCCCGGGACTAGCGGGGGCCCTACGGGATGAGCAGTTCTTC. Translating it yields CASSPGLAGALRDEQFF.

The chain links TRBV20-1 to TRBJ2-3; D gene unclear. Germline lookup yields CDR1 DFQATT and CDR2 SNEGSKA (reference sequence). The CDR3 loop spans 13 amino acids. Trimming took 1 base from V and 8 from J, leaving 13 bases between them. The CDR3 DNA is TGCAGTGCTAGAGGGGGTGACGGTGGTACGCAGTATTTT. Amino acids: CSARGGDGGTQYF.

Ten or more counts support this clonotype. The rearrangement links TRBV13 to TRBJ2-3, with TRBD2 matching over 9 bases. V shed 5 bases, J shed 1 base, and the junction held 7 bases outside the gene matches. CDR3 length: 16 residues. Germline V lookup: CDR1 PRHDT, CDR2 FYEKMQ (reference sequence). This CDR3 reads CASSRAGGLRTDTQYF. The CDR3 DNA reads as TGTGCCAGCAGCCGTGCGGGGGGGCTACGCACAGATACGCAGTATTTT.

This sequence joins TRBV4-2 and TRBJ2-5; D might be TRBD1 (6 bases). Trimming shortened V by 0 bases and J by 5 bases, and 16 bases separated the two germline ends. Germline values: CDR1 LGHNA, CDR2 YNFKEQ. This CDR3 is built from 16 residues. This chain's CDR3 is CASSQERGHGQETQYF. As DNA, the CDR3 is TGTGCCAGCAGCCAAGAGAGGGGACATGGCCAGGAGACCCAGTACTTC.

This chain connects TRBV7-3 to TRBJ1-5; D is unresolved. CDR1 and CDR2 (germline): SGHTA, FQGTGA. The CDR3 loop spans 13 amino acids. Trimming removed 5 bases at V and 6 bases at J, with 11 bases between. CDR3 DNA sequence: TGTGCCAGCAGCCTCGGACCTATTCAGCCCCAGCATTTT. It specifies CASSLGPIQPQHF.

The chain has TRBV11-2 and TRBJ2-7, with D unclear. Trimming shortened V by 5 bases and J by 7 bases, and 15 bases separated the two germline ends. The CDR3 has 13 amino acids. The germline V gene encodes CDR1 SGHAT and CDR2 FQNNGV. Here the CDR3 DNA reads TGTGCCAGCAGCGTAGGGCGTTTGGGGGAGCAGTACTTC. Protein: CASSVGRLGEQYF. Full variable domain (outside the CDR3, taken from reference TRBV11-2 and TRBJ2-7): EAGVAQSPRYKIIEKRQSVAFWCNPISGHATLYWYQQILGQGPKLLIQFQNNGVVDDSQLPKDRFSAERLKGVDSTLKIQPAKLEDSAVYLCASSVGRLGEQYFGPGTRLTVT.

The chain couples TRBV3-1 to TRBJ2-3; D is undetermined. Germline V gene data show CDR1 as LGHDT and CDR2 as YNNKEL (reference sequence). V lost 4 bases and J 5 bases, leaving 10 bases between the germline ends. CDR3 length: 13 amino acids. The CDR3 loop reads CASSPYQLDTQYF. The CDR3 DNA follows: TGTGCCAGCAGCCCCTACCAGTTAGATACGCAGTATTTT.